Following are 25 T cell receptor beta chains from one sample sequenced in a study of Graves' ophthalmopathy and Graves' hyperthyroidism. RNA transcripts served as template for amplifying TCR beta CDR3 sequences. RT-PCR with HTBI primers came first, then second-round multiplex PCR. TCRdb analysed the multiplex PCR reads with MiXCR anew, one entry per CDR3 protein. The top ten clones hold over 7% of a sample with 150,000 to 200,000 distinct CDR3 sequences, just under 40% of them seen once. Sequencing input: peripheral blood. These receptors were collected from a man aged 25-45 years with Graves' ophthalmopathy.

This clonotype has only one observation. CDR3 protein: CASSVGGEQYF. The CDR3 DNA is TGTGCCAGTTCGGTAGGTGGGGAGCAGTACTTC. The chain links TRBV6-2 or TRBV6-3 to TRBJ2-7; the D is unclear. CDR1 is MNHEY and CDR2 is SVGEGT in the germline V gene. This CDR3 is 11 amino acids long. V was shortened by 9 bases and J by 7 bases, with 13 bases between the two germline ends.

This chain links TRBV12-3 or TRBV12-4 with TRBJ1-1; D possibly corresponds to TRBD1 (5 bases). This CDR3 spans 11 amino acids. V lost 3 bases and J lost 9, with 8 bases in between. The CDR3 coding sequence is TGTGCCAGCAGTTTGGCAGGGAAAGCTTTCTTT. Residues: CASSLAGKAFF.

With respect to this clonotype: A much larger clone differs from this one at a single base, so this may be a read error. The chain is built from TRBV5-1 and TRBJ1-1; D gene uncertain. The CDR3 covers 13 residues. CDR1 is SGHRS, CDR2 YFSETQ, per germline. Here the CDR3 reads CVSSYAPDGEAFF. CDR3 sequence (DNA): TGCGTCAGCAGCTACGCCCCGGATGGAGAAGCTTTCTTT.

The CDR3 spells CASSGGILSYEQYF. In DNA, the CDR3 is TGTGCCAGCAGTGGAGGGATCCTGTCCTACGAGCAGTACTTC. The chain is built from TRBV6-2 or TRBV6-3 and TRBJ2-7; D perhaps matches TRBD2 (6 bases). The CDR3 sequence is 14 residues long. CDR1 is MNHEY, CDR2 SVGEGT, per germline. V gave up 5 bases and J gave up 1 base, with 12 bases separating them.

This clonotype showed up many times. Just one base apart from a much larger clone, this may be a read error. CDR3 sequence reads: CANSPGTGPYEQYF. The DNA for the CDR3 is TGTGCCAACAGTCCCGGGACAGGGCCCTACGAGCAGTACTTC. The chain links TRBV12-3 or TRBV12-4 to TRBJ2-7; TRBD1 agrees at 9 bases. CDR3 size: 14 residues.

This clonotype was observed a few times. This chain joins TRBV28 and TRBJ2-5; D call uncertain. Trimming pared 5 bases from V and 3 bases from J, leaving 10 bases between. The CDR3 covers 13 residues. Per the germline V gene, CDR1 is MDHEN and CDR2 is SYDVKM. This chain's CDR3 is CASSPHLEETQYF. The CDR3 DNA sequence: TGTGCCAGCAGTCCGCACCTTGAAGAGACCCAGTACTTC.

The rearrangement joins TRBV28 to TRBJ2-6; 8 nucleotides align to TRBD1. CDR3 length: 18 amino acids. The ends lost 4 bases at V and 2 bases at J; junction bases unmatched: 10. Germline lookup yields CDR1 MDHEN and CDR2 SYDVKM. The CDR3, as DNA: TGTGCCAGCAGTTCACCAGGGGGCGGGTCACCTGGGGCCAACGTCCTGACTTTC. It encodes CASSSPGGGSPGANVLTF.

The rearrangement links TRBV7-9 to TRBJ2-5; D perhaps matches TRBD2 (5 bases). Looked up from germline, CDR1 is SEHNR and CDR2 is FQNEAQ (reference sequence). V lost 5 bases and J 1 base, leaving 14 bases between the germline ends. CDR3 length: 15 residues. CDR3 bases: TGTGCCAGCAGCAGAGAGGCTGAGGGCCAAGAGACCCAGTACTTC. Translated, it gives CASSREAEGQETQYF. Based on the CDR3 plus reference TRBV7-9 and TRBJ2-5, the full variable domain is DTGVSQNPRHKITKRGQNVTFRCDPISEHNRLYWYRQTLGQGPEFLTYFQNEAQLEKSRLLSDRFSAERPKGSFSTLEIQRTEQGDSAMYLCASSREAEGQETQYFGPGTRLLVL.

This clonotype showed up many times. This rearrangement joins TRBV12-3 or TRBV12-4 to TRBJ2-4, with D perhaps TRBD2 (6 bases). The V end was cut by 1 base, the J end by 1 base, with 8 bases between. This CDR3 region has 15 residues. The CDR3 region is CASSLGLAAKNIQYF. For the CDR3, the DNA is TGTGCCAGCAGTTTAGGGCTAGCGGCCAAAAACATTCAGTACTTC.

The chain uses TRBV7-8 and TRBJ1-1; D may be TRBD1 (5 bases). V shed 1 base and J shed 4 bases, with 22 bases lying between them. This CDR3 spans 18 amino acids. The V gene's germline CDR1 is SGHVS and CDR2 FQNEAQ. This CDR3 reads CASSLGSWQTTGGTEAFF. The CDR3 nucleotides are TGTGCCAGCAGCTTAGGGTCTTGGCAGACTACTGGGGGCACTGAAGCTTTCTTT.

In its sample, this clonotype was seen many times. The rearrangement joins TRBV6-1 to TRBJ1-2; possibly TRBD1 for D (6 bases). V was shortened by 0 bases and J by 4 bases, with 12 bases between the two germline ends. The V gene's germline CDR1 is MNHNS and CDR2 SASEGT. The CDR3 length is 15 residues. In DNA, the CDR3 is TGTGCCAGCAGTGAAGCACCTGGGACAAGCTATGGCTACACCTTC. Translating gives CASSEAPGTSYGYTF.

This clonotype was picked up many times. The V call is TRBV28, the J call TRBJ2-2, with a tentative D call TRBD1 (6 bases). In germline, CDR1 is MDHEN, CDR2 SYDVKM. The V and J ends lost 5 bases and 2 bases respectively, with 18 bases between them. CDR3 length: 17 amino acids. The CDR3 here is CASSAVFGQLNTGELFF. The CDR3 bases are TGTGCCAGCAGTGCCGTTTTCGGACAGTTAAACACCGGGGAGCTGTTTTTT.

This clonotype was observed many times. The chain recombines TRBV10-3 with TRBJ2-7; 9 bases fit TRBD1. The CDR3 loop spans 12 amino acids. Trimming cost V 7 bases and J 5 bases; bases outside gene matches: 3. In germline, CDR1 is ENHRY, CDR2 SYGVKD. The DNA of the CDR3 is TGTGCCATCACGGACAGGGGCCACGAGCAGTACTTC. Protein sequence: CAITDRGHEQYF.

V gene TRBV29-1 combines with J gene TRBJ2-7; 9 bases agree with TRBD2. CDR1 and CDR2 from the germline V gene are SQVTM and ANQGSEA. The ends lost 6 bases at V and 0 bases at J; junction bases unmatched: 6. The CDR3 spans 14 residues. DNA for the CDR3: TGCAGCGTGAGGGCGGGAGGGAACTCCTACGAGCAGTACTTC. It codes for CSVRAGGNSYEQYF.

This clonotype was counted ten times or more. The chain links TRBV5-1 to TRBJ2-7; TRBD1 agrees at 7 bases. The CDR3 runs to 13 residues. The V segment lost 4 bases and the J segment 5 bases; nucleotides outside the gene matches: 6. The germline CDR1 and CDR2 sequences are SGHRS and YFSETQ. The CDR3 region has the DNA TGCGCCAGCAGCACTGACAGGGTCCACGAGCAGTACTTC. Protein: CASSTDRVHEQYF.

There are many counts of this clonotype. This rearrangement joins TRBV7-2 to TRBJ2-7; tentative D call: TRBD2 (6 bases). From germline, CDR1 is SGHTA and CDR2 FQGNSA. Trimming cost V 11 bases and J 4 bases, with 15 bases left between them. The CDR3 runs to 12 residues. In nucleotides, the CDR3 is TGTGCCTCGCGGGGCGCCGGGTACGAGCAGTACTTC. As protein: CASRGAGYEQYF.

This clonotype was found many times. A much more abundant neighbour one base away suggests this may be a read error. The final CDR3 position lacks the conserved phenylalanine or tryptophan, pointing to a likely read error. This chain connects TRBV11-2 to TRBJ2-5; D unresolved. Trimming left V 2 bases short and J 2 bases short, with 0 bases between. This CDR3 is 11 amino acids long. Germline V gene lookup returns CDR1 SGHAT and CDR2 FQNNGV. Here the CDR3 DNA reads TGTGCCAGCAGCTTACAAGAGACCCAGTACCTC. It specifies CASSLQETQYL.

This clonotype was counted many times. The chain recombines TRBV11-3 with TRBJ1-1; D remains ambiguous. V was pared by 5 bases and J by 4 bases, with 20 bases between. Germline CDR1 reads SGHNT; CDR2 reads YENEEA. This CDR3 is built from 16 residues. CDR3 in amino acids: CASSGNRRTWSTEAFF. The DNA for the CDR3 is TGTGCCAGCAGCGGTAATAGGAGAACTTGGAGCACTGAAGCTTTCTTT.

Only one count was recorded for this clonotype. The J gene is TRBJ2-7, the V gene TRBV27; TRBD2 matches 13 bases. Looked up from germline, CDR1 is MNHEY and CDR2 is SMNVEV (reference sequence). This CDR3 has 18 amino acids. V dropped 7 bases and J dropped 3; count of bases not matched to a gene: 15. In DNA, the CDR3 is TGTGCCAGCACCCCCTACTCCGGGACTAGCGGGAAGTACTACGAGCAGTACTTC. Residues: CASTPYSGTSGKYYEQYF.

This clonotype was seen ten or more times. J is TRBJ2-7 and V is TRBV7-2; D unclear. Deletions cut 3 bases from V and 6 bases from J, with 9 bases between. The CDR3 is made up of 12 amino acids. CDR1 is SGHTA, CDR2 FQGNSA, per germline. CDR3 bases: TGTGCCAGCAGCTTTCCCCGAGGCGAGCAGTACTTC. Residues: CASSFPRGEQYF.

The chain links TRBV29-1 to TRBJ1-1; D gene unclear. The CDR3 runs 13 residues. The V gene lost 0 bases and the J gene lost 5 bases, with 10 bases spanning the gap. Germline V gene sequence: CDR1 SQVTM, CDR2 ANQGSEA. CDR3 sequence reads: CSVEEGLGTEAFF. CDR3 nucleotides: TGCAGCGTTGAAGAGGGATTAGGAACTGAAGCTTTCTTT.

The chain links TRBV4-1 to TRBJ2-5, with 10 bases lining up with TRBD1. After removal of 6 bases from V and 5 bases from J, the junction contained 6 bases not matched to a gene. Looked up from germline, CDR1 is MGHRA and CDR2 is YSYEKL. This CDR3 is 14 amino acids long. The CDR3 reads CASRRTGGKETQYF. Here the CDR3 DNA reads TGCGCCAGCAGGAGGACAGGGGGTAAGGAGACCCAGTACTTC.

In this sample, this clonotype turned up many times. This chain links TRBV12-3 or TRBV12-4 with TRBJ1-3; 9 nucleotides agree with TRBD1. This CDR3 has 16 residues. J was trimmed by 2 bases and V by 2 bases; bases with no gene match: 4. CDR3 protein: CASSLRQGGPGNTIYF. Written as DNA, the CDR3 is TGTGCCAGCAGTTTACGACAGGGGGGGCCTGGAAACACCATATATTTT.

This clonotype was seen at least ten times. The chain uses TRBV24-1 and TRBJ1-2; D call uncertain. The V end lost 4 bases, the J end lost 3 bases, and 8 bases lay between the germline ends. The CDR3 runs to 13 residues. Germline V gene sequence: CDR1 KGHDR, CDR2 SFDVKD. CDR3 loop: CATSDSVDYGYTF. The CDR3 coding sequence is TGTGCCACCAGTGACAGCGTTGACTATGGCTACACCTTC.

Ten or more counts support this clonotype. The V call is TRBV12-3 or TRBV12-4, the J call TRBJ1-1, with D possibly being TRBD1 (6 bases). V lost 7 bases and J 8 bases, leaving 11 bases between the germline ends. This CDR3 comprises 11 residues. The DNA for the CDR3 is TGTGCCAGCACCCCTGGGACAGAAGCTTTCTTT. Translating it yields CASTPGTEAFF.